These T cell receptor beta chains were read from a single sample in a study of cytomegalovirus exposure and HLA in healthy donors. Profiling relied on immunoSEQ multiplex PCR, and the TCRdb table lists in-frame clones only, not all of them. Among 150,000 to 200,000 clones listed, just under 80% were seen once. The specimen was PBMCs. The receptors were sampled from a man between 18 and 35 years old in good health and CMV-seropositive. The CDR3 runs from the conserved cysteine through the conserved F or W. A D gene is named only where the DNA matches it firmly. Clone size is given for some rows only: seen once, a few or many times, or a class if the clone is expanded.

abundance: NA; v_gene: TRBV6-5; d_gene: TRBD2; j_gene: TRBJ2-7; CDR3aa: CASSLYSGRGSHEQYF; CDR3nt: TGTGCCAGCAGTTTATATAGCGGGAGGGGAAGCCACGAGCAGTACTTC
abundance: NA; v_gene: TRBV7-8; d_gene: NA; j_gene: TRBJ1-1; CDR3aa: CASSLRGGWTEAFF; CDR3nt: TGTGCCAGCAGCCTCAGGGGAGGGTGGACTGAAGCTTTCTTT
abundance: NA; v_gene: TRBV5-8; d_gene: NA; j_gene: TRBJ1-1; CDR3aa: CASSLLGRSTEAFF; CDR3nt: TGTGCCAGCAGCTTACTAGGAAGGAGCACTGAAGCTTTCTTT
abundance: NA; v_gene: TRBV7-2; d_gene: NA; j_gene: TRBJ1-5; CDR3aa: CASSLDSAGWPQHF; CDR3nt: TGTGCCAGCAGCTTAGATTCCGCGGGTTGGCCCCAGCATTTT
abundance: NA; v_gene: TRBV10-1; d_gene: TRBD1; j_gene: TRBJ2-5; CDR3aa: CASSQGQSEETQYF; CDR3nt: TGCGCCAGCAGCCAGGGACAGTCCGAAGAGACCCAGTACTTC
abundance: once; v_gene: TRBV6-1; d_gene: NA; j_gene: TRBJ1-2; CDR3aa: CASSEGLSGYGYTF; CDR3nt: TGTGCCAGCAGTGAAGGTCTGAGTGGCTATGGCTACACCTTC
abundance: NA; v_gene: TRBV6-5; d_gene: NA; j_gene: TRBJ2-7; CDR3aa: CASRTSGTLDYEQYF; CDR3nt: TGTGCCAGCAGAACAAGCGGGACACTTGATTACGAGCAGTACTTC
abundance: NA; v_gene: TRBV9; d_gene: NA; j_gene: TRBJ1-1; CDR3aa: CASSEIEYAEAFF; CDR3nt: TGTGCCAGCAGCGAGATAGAGTACGCTGAAGCTTTCTTT
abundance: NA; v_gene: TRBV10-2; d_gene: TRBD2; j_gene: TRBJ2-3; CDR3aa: CASTRTSGSLVPDTQYF; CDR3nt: TGCGCCAGCACCCGGACTAGCGGGAGTTTGGTCCCAGATACGCAGTATTTT
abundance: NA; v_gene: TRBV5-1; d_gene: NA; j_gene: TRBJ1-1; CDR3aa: CASRMALTPNTEAFF; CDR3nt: TGCGCCAGCAGAATGGCCCTGACACCGAACACTGAAGCTTTCTTT
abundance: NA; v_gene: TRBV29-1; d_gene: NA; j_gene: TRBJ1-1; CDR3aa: CSSQGFGTEAFF; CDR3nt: TGCAGCAGTCAGGGTTTCGGGACTGAAGCTTTCTTT
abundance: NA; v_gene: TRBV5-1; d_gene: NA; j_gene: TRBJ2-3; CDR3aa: CATRVGTSSSTDTQYF; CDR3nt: TGCGCCACCCGAGTGGGGACAAGTTCTAGCACAGATACGCAGTATTTT
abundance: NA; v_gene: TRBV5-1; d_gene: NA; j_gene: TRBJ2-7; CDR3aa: CASSLVGGNSYEQYF; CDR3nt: TGCGCCAGCAGCTTGGTCGGCGGAAACTCCTACGAGCAGTACTTC
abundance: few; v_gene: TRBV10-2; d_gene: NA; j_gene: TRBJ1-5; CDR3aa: CASSETVLNNQPQHF; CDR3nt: TGCGCCAGCAGTGAAACAGTCCTAAATAATCAGCCCCAGCATTTT
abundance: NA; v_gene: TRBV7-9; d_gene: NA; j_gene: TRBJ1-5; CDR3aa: CASSLGGGQPQHF; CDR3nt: TGTGCCAGCAGCTTAGGAGGCGGACAGCCCCAGCATTTT
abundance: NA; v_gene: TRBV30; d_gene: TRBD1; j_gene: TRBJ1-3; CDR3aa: CAWSVPGTGVRNTIYF; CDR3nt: TGTGCCTGGAGTGTACCCGGGACAGGGGTTAGAAACACCATATATTTT
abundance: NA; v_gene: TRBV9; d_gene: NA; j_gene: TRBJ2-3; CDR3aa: CASSAEGARQDTQYF; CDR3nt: TGTGCCAGCAGCGCGGAGGGGGCGCGGCAAGATACGCAGTATTTT
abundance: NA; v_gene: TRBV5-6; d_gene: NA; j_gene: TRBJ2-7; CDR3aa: CASSLARLAVDSYEQYF; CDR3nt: TGTGCCAGCAGCTTGGCTCGGTTGGCGGTAGACTCCTACGAGCAGTACTTC
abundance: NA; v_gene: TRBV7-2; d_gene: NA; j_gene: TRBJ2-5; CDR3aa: CASSLMEKETQYF; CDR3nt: TGTGCCAGCAGCCTTATGGAGAAAGAGACCCAGTACTTC
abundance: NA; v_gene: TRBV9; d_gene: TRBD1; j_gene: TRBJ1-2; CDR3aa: CASGPTGGAYGYTF; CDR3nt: TGTGCCAGCGGGCCCACAGGGGGCGCCTATGGCTACACCTTC
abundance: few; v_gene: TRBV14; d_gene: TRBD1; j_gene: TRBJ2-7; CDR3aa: CASSQVAQGLQEQYF; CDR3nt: TGTGCCAGCAGCCAAGTGGCACAGGGGCTTCAAGAGCAGTACTTC
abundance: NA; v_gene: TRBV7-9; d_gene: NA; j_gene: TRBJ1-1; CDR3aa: CASSLSLQDPFF; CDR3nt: TGTGCCAGCAGCTTAAGTTTACAGGATCCTTTCTTT
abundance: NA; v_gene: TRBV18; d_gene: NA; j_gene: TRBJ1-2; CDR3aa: CASSPYLIDTGTNYGYTF; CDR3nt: TGTGCCAGCTCACCATACCTAATAGATACAGGGACTAACTATGGCTACACCTTC
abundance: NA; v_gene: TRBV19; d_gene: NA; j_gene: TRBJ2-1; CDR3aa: CASSKVAGPYNEQFF; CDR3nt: TGTGCCAGTAGTAAGGTCGCGGGCCCTTACAATGAGCAGTTCTTC
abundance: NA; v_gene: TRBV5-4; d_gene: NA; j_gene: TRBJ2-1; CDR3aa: CASSPDSGPTYNEQFF; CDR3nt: TGTGCCAGCAGCCCGGACTCCGGGCCCACCTACAATGAGCAGTTCTTC
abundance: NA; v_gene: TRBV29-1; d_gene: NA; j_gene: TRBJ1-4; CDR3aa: CSVETGSNEKLFF; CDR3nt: TGCAGCGTTGAAACAGGGTCTAATGAAAAACTGTTTTTT
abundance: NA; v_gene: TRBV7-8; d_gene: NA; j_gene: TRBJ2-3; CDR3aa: CASSLAPSGISTDTQYF; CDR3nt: TGTGCCAGCAGCTTAGCACCCAGTGGCATTAGCACAGATACGCAGTATTTT
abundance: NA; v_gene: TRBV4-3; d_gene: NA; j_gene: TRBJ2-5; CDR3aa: CASSQVVAETQYF; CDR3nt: TGCGCCAGCAGCCAAGTTGTGGCAGAGACCCAGTACTTC
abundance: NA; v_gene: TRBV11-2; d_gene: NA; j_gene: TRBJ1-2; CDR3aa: CASSLTRLPASDTF; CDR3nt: TGTGCCAGCAGCTTAACCCGACTCCCGGCAAGCGACACCTTC
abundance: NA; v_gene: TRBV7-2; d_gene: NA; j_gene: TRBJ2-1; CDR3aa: CASSLGAGEQFF; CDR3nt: TGTGCCAGCAGCTTAGGGGCTGGGGAGCAGTTCTTC
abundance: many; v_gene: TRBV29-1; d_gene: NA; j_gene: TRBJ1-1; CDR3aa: CSVDLSTEAFF; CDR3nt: TGCAGCGTTGATTTGAGTACCGAAGCTTTCTTT
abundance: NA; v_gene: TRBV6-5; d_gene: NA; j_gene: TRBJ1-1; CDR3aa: CASSYGGDTEAFF; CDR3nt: TGTGCCAGCAGTTACGGGGGGGACACTGAAGCTTTCTTT
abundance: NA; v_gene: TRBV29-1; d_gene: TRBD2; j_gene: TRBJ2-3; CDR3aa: CSANAGGRAADTQYF; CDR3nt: TGCAGCGCTAACGCGGGGGGCAGGGCGGCAGATACGCAGTATTTT
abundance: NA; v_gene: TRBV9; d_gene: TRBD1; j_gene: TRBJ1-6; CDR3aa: CASSVVPGTGSSPLHF; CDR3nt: TGTGCCAGCAGCGTAGTCCCGGGGACAGGTTCGTCACCCCTCCACTTT
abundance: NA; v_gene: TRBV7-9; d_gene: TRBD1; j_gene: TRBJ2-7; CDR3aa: CASSSTGVAYEQYF; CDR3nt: TGTGCCAGCAGCTCCACAGGGGTGGCCTACGAGCAGTACTTC
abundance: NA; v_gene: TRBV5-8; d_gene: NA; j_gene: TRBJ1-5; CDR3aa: CASSLPPSSGQPQHF; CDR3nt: TGTGCCAGCAGCTTACCGCCCTCCTCGGGACAGCCCCAGCATTTT
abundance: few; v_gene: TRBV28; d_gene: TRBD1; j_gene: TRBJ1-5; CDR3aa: CASSSDRVNQPQHF; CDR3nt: TGTGCCAGCAGTTCAGACAGGGTCAATCAGCCCCAGCATTTT
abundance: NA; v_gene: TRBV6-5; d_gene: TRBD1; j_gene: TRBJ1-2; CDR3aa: CASSADRVGGYTF; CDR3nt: TGTGCCAGCAGTGCGGACAGGGTGGGAGGCTACACCTTC
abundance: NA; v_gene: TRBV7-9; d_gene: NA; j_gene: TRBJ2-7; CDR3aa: CASSNSYEQYF; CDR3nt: TGTGCCAGCAGTAACTCTTACGAGCAGTACTTC
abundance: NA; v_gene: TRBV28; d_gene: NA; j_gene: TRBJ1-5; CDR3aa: CASSPEAWGLRQPQHF; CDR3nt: TGTGCCAGCAGCCCCGAGGCTTGGGGCTTGCGGCAGCCCCAGCATTTT
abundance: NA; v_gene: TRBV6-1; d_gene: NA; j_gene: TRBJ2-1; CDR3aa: CASSPLEWADNEQFF; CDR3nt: TGTGCCAGCAGCCCCCTTGAGTGGGCAGACAATGAGCAGTTCTTC
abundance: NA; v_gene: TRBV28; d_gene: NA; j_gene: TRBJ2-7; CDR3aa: CASSLGQISYEQYF; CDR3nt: TGTGCCAGCAGTTTAGGGCAGATCTCCTACGAGCAGTACTTC
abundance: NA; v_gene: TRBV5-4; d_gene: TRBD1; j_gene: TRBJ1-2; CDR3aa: CASSPGQGHDGYTF; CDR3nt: TGTGCCAGCAGCCCCGGACAGGGCCATGATGGCTACACCTTC
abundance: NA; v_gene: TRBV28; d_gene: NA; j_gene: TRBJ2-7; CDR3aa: CASFRARGSSRGYEQYF; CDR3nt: TGTGCCAGTTTTCGCGCTCGGGGATCCTCCAGGGGCTACGAGCAGTACTTC
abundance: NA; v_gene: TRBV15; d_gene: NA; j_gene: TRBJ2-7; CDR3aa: CATSRTGIYEQYF; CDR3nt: TGTGCCACCAGCAGGACGGGTATCTACGAGCAGTACTTC
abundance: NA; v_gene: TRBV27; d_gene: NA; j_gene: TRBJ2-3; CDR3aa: CASSPRRDTQYF; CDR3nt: TGTGCCAGCAGTCCCCGTAGAGATACGCAGTATTTT
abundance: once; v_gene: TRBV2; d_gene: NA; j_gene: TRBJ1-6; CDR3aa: CASSAMSATGSPLHF; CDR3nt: TGTGCCAGCAGTGCGATGTCAGCAACGGGGTCACCCCTCCACTTT
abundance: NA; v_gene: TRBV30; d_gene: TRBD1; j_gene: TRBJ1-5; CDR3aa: CAWTHRGWNQPQHF; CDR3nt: TGTGCCTGGACCCACAGGGGATGGAATCAGCCCCAGCATTTT
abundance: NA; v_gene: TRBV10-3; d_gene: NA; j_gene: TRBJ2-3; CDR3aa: CAISELPGGTDTQYF; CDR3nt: TGTGCCATCAGTGAGTTGCCAGGGGGCACAGATACGCAGTATTTT
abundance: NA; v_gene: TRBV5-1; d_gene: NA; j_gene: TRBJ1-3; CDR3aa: CASSLSGTGNTIYF; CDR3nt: TGCGCCAGCAGCTTGTCGGGAACTGGAAACACCATATATTTT
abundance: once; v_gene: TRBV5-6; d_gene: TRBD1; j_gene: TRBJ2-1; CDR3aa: CASSLGLSDRGYNEQFF; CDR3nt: TGTGCCAGCAGCTTGGGTCTTTCGGACAGGGGATACAATGAGCAGTTCTTC
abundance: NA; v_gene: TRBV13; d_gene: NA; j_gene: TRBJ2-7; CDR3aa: CASSLGPVGEAAYEQYF; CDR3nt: TGTGCCAGCAGCTTAGGCCCCGTGGGGGAGGCCGCCTACGAGCAGTACTTC
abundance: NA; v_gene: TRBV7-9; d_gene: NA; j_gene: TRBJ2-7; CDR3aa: CASTSEKNRVDEQYF; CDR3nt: TGTGCCAGCACCTCCGAAAAAAACAGGGTGGACGAGCAGTACTTC
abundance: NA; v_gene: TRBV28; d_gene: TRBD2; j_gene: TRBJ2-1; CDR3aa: CASSFPAGEYNEQFF; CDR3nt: TGTGCCAGCAGTTTCCCAGCGGGAGAGTACAATGAGCAGTTCTTC
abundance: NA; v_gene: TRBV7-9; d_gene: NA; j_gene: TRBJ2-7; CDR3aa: CASSFEDEQYF; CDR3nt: TGTGCCAGCAGCTTCGAGGACGAGCAGTACTTC
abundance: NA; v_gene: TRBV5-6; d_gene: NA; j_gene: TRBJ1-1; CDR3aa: CASSLTGTEAFF; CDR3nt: TGTGCCAGCAGCTTGACGGGCACTGAAGCTTTCTTT
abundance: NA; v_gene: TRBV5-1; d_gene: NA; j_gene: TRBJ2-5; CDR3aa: CASSPTPLQETQYF; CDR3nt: TGCGCCAGCAGCCCAACCCCCCTACAAGAGACCCAGTACTTC
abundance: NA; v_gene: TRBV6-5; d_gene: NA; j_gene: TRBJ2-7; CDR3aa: CASSYSTGSAYEQYF; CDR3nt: TGTGCCAGCAGTTACTCGACAGGATCGGCCTACGAGCAGTACTTC